This record looks at one T cell receptor beta chain sequence and its context. Its matching antigen is unknown. These data are taken from a study of blood T cells in healthy people across ages. Study-wide results and caveats: Nothing was known about donor CMV status, and this possibly confounded expanded clonotype changes. Unsorted PBMCs ruled out conclusive naive versus antigen-experienced comparison. Getting older went along with TCR beta diversity per million T cells dropping roughly linearly.

There were healthy Caucasian individuals from Russia, aged 6 to 90, serving as donors. The second PCR ran about 6 to 11 cycles with a sample-barcoded 5' primer and J-beta primers. TCRdb used MiXCR to reprocess the 5' RACE reads, holding one entry per CDR3 protein. The data contain 850,000 to 1,100,000 distinct CDR3 sequences, 35% to 40% of them singletons. This receptor was identified in a man between 18 and 35 years old in good health. Specimen: blood.

The CDR3 nucleotides are TGTGCCAGCAGCGTACAAGGGACAGGGGTTTCGGATACGCAGTATTTT. Protein sequence: CASSVQGTGVSDTQYF. The chain joins TRBV9 to TRBJ2-3, with 10 bases that match TRBD1. The CDR3 totals 16 residues. J gave up 6 bases and V 1 base, and 8 bases lay outside the gene matches. CDR1 is SGDLS, CDR2 YYNGEE, per germline.